These 5 T cell receptor beta chains were all obtained from the same sample, sequenced in a study of T cells in Graves' hyperthyroidism and ophthalmopathy. Researchers amplified the TCR beta CDR3 regions from RNA transcripts. First-round RT-PCR targeting the TCR CDR3 was performed with the HTBI primer set. Via MiXCR, TCRdb re-called the multiplex PCR reads, giving one row per CDR3 protein. The table has approximately 510,000 distinct CDR3 sequences, over 45% seen once; the top ten hold about two fifths. Material: peripheral blood or thyroid tissue (not recorded which). The receptors were gathered from an adult woman with Graves' disease, either hyperthyroidism or ophthalmopathy (not recorded which).

The CDR3 DNA is TGCAGTGCTAGTTCAGGGTTTAATGAAAAACTGTTTTTT. This sequence encodes CSASSGFNEKLFF. The genes are TRBV20-1 and TRBJ1-4; D possibly corresponds to TRBD1 (5 bases). The V gene lost 3 bases and the J gene lost 4 bases, with 9 bases spanning the gap. CDR1 is DFQATT and CDR2 is SNEGSKA in the germline V gene (reference sequence). This CDR3 region has 13 residues.

This clonotype was seen ten or more times. The chain uses TRBV5-1 and TRBJ1-4; 7 bases fit TRBD1. The CDR3 totals 15 residues. CDR1 SGHRS and CDR2 YFSETQ come from the germline V gene. The V segment lost 4 bases and the J segment 5 bases; nucleotides outside the gene matches: 8. DNA of the CDR3: TGCGCCAGCAGCGAATCCGGGACAGAAAATGAAAAACTGTTTTTT. Amino acids: CASSESGTENEKLFF. Based on the CDR3 plus reference TRBV5-1 and TRBJ1-4, the full variable domain is KAGVTQTPRYLIKTRGQQVTLSCSPISGHRSVSWYQQTPGQGLQFLFEYFSETQRNKGNFPGRFSGRQFSNSRSEMNVSTLELGDSALYLCASSESGTENEKLFFGSGTQLSVL.

This clonotype was seen a handful of times. The chain has TRBV7-3 and TRBJ2-5; 8 bases agree with TRBD1. J was trimmed by 4 bases and V by 1 base; bases with no gene match: 11. CDR1 and CDR2 (germline): SGHTA, FQGTGA. The CDR3 covers 17 residues. The CDR3 reads CASSLIGSQGASETQYF. The CDR3 DNA reads as TGTGCCAGCAGCTTAATCGGATCGCAGGGGGCCTCAGAGACCCAGTACTTC.

The V gene is TRBV2, the J gene TRBJ2-5; TRBD2 aligns across 15 bases. CDR1 SNHLY and CDR2 FYNNEI come from the germline V gene. The trim removed 8 bases at V and 5 bases at J, leaving 6 bases unmatched. The CDR3 has 15 residues. The CDR3 bases are TGTGCCAGCGTAATGGGACTAGCGGGAGGTGAGACCCAGTACTTC. Its protein is CASVMGLAGGETQYF.

Regarding this clonotype: Likely a read error: the CDR3 ends without its conserved phenylalanine or tryptophan. This chain links TRBV6-5 with TRBJ2-5, with D hard to call. This CDR3 is built from 11 residues. The germline V gene has CDR1 MNHEY and CDR2 SVGAGI. V lost 0 bases and J lost 4, with 0 bases in between. The chain's CDR3 is CASSYSETQYL. For the CDR3, the DNA is TGTGCCAGCAGTTACTCAGAGACCCAGTACCTC.